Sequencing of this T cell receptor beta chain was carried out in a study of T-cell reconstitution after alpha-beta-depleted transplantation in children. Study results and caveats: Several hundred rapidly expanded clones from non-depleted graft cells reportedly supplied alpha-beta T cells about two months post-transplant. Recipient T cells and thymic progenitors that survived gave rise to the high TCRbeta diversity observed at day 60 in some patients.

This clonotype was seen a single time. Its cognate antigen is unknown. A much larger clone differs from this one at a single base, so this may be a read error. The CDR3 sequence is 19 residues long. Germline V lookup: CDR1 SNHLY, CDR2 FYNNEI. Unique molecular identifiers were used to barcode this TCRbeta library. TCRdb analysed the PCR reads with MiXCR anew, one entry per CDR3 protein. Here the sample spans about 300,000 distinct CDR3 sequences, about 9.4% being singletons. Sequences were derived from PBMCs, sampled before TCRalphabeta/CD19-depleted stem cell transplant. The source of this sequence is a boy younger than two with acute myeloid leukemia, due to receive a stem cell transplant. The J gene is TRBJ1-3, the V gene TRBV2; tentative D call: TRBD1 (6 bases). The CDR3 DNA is TGTTCCAGCAGTGAAAAGACGGGGGGGCTCCCGAACTCTGGAAACACCATATATTTT. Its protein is CSSSEKTGGLPNSGNTIYF.